This passage covers 11 T cell receptor beta chains from one sample sequenced in a study of T cell responses to AZD1222 COVID-19 vaccine. Generated by immunoSEQ multiplex PCR, the TCRdb table keeps only in-frame clones and is missing some. The table shows under 150,000 clones, with approximately 90% occurring only once. This specimen was peripheral blood, taken on day 0 of AZD1222 vaccination. Receptors were obtained from an adult in good health.

The CDR3 DNA is TGTGCCAGTACCCAAATCTCGGGTTCTGCTGGCTACACCTTC. Translating gives CASTQISGSAGYTF. This sequence joins TRBV19 and TRBJ1-2; the D is unclear. This CDR3 has 14 residues. Per germline, CDR1 LNHDA and CDR2 SQIVND (reference sequence). V lost 7 bases and J lost 7, with 19 bases in between.

The chain is built from TRBV11-3 and TRBJ1-1; no clear D. The CDR3 length is 14 residues. The ends were cut back, 1 base at V and 3 bases at J, with 9 bases in the middle. The germline V gene has CDR1 SGHNT and CDR2 YENEEA. CDR3 nucleotides: TGTGCCAGCAGCTTAGGGCCCCCGGACACTGAAGCTTTCTTT. Translated: CASSLGPPDTEAFF.

V gene TRBV30 combines with J gene TRBJ1-1; no clear D gene. V was shortened by 3 bases and J by 5 bases, with 19 bases between the two germline ends. The germline V gene encodes CDR1 GTSNPN and CDR2 SVGIG (reference sequence). The length of the CDR3 is 15 residues. The CDR3 bases are TGTGCCTGGAGGCCGTCCCGTGGGTGGGGTACTGAAGCTTTCTTT. This encodes CAWRPSRGWGTEAFF.

The chain couples TRBV10-3 to TRBJ1-6, with D unclear. V gave up 6 bases and J gave up 7 bases, with 7 bases separating them. CDR3 length equals 12 residues. From germline, CDR1 is ENHRY and CDR2 SYGVKD. CDR3 protein: CAIRDLNSPLHF. CDR3 nucleotides: TGTGCCATCAGGGACCTCAATTCACCCCTCCACTTT.

The J gene is TRBJ2-3, the V gene TRBV30; the match to TRBD2 covers 14 bases. The CDR3 contains 20 residues. The V and J ends lost 2 bases and 1 base, in that order; junction bases with no gene match: 14. The germline V gene has CDR1 GTSNPN and CDR2 SVGIG (reference sequence). DNA of the CDR3: TGTGCCTGGAGTAAACCGGGACTAGCGGGAGTCGGGATCGGCACAGATACGCAGTATTTT. Translation: CAWSKPGLAGVGIGTDTQYF.

This chain uses TRBV7-2 with TRBJ2-2; weak D call: TRBD2 (6 bases). The CDR3 spans 17 residues. From germline, CDR1 is SGHTA and CDR2 FQGNSA. Deletions cut 5 bases from V and 1 base from J, with 17 bases between. In DNA, the CDR3 is TGTGCCAGCAGCCAATTTTCTACCGGGGGGAACACCGGGGAGCTGTTTTTT. It encodes CASSQFSTGGNTGELFF.

V is TRBV6-5 and J is TRBJ2-1, with TRBD2 matching 10 bases. This CDR3 spans 15 amino acids. V trimming: 2 bases; J trimming: 4 bases; junction bases outside the gene matches: 2. Germline CDR1 MNHEY, CDR2 SVGAGI. As DNA, the CDR3 is TGTGCCAGCAGTTACCTACTAGCGGGATACAATGAGCAGTTCTTC. Translation: CASSYLLAGYNEQFF.

The table lists this clone with a count of one. The chain uses TRBV6-5 and TRBJ1-3, with D unclear. The CDR3 contains 15 residues. CDR1 is MNHEY and CDR2 is SVGAGI in the germline V gene. Deletions cut 7 bases from V and 2 bases from J, with 15 bases between. The DNA of the CDR3 is TGTGCCAGCAACCGTCGGGCCGAAGCTGGAAACACCATATATTTT. It specifies CASNRRAEAGNTIYF.

The gene calls are TRBV5-5 and TRBJ1-5, with a possible D match to TRBD1 (6 bases). Looked up from germline, CDR1 is SGHKS and CDR2 is YYEKEE (reference sequence). V was shortened by 3 bases and J by 4 bases, with 11 bases between the two germline ends. The CDR3 consists of 14 residues. For the CDR3, the DNA is TGTGCCAGCAGCTCCCGAACAGGGAATCAGCCCCAGCATTTT. This translates into CASSSRTGNQPQHF.

This sequence joins TRBV5-8 and TRBJ2-1; no definite D call. Trimming removed 0 bases from V and 4 bases from J, with 5 bases in between. The germline V gene encodes CDR1 SGHTS and CDR2 YDEGEE. CDR3 length: 13 amino acids. CDR3 region: CASSLGLYNEQFF. DNA of the CDR3: TGTGCCAGCAGCTTGGGCCTATACAATGAGCAGTTCTTC.

V usage is TRBV19 and J usage is TRBJ1-5; D is uncertain. The CDR3 loop spans 17 amino acids. CDR1 LNHDA and CDR2 SQIVND come from the germline V gene (reference sequence). Trimming stripped 4 bases from V and 1 base from J, with 17 bases between. The CDR3 is CASSKASHPGSNQPQHF. The CDR3 nucleotides read TGTGCCAGTAGTAAGGCTTCCCACCCCGGGAGCAATCAGCCCCAGCATTTT. Looking up the rest from reference TRBV19 and TRBJ1-5 gives the full variable domain: DGGITQSPKYLFRKEGQNVTLSCEQNLNHDAMYWYRQDPGQGLRLIYYSQIVNDFQKGDIAEGYSVSREKKESFPLTVTSAQKNPTAFYLCASSKASHPGSNQPQHFGDGTRLSIL.